This T cell receptor beta chain appears in the sequencing data of a study of blood T cell repertoires in COVID-19. Across the whole study: Sources were T cells, B-cell-depleted T cells, or PBMCs; the material itself was cDNA or gDNA.

Original analysis: Quantification of nucleated cells was approximated via reference gene primer amplification. Assay used: immunoSEQ multiplex PCR; TCRdb lists only in-frame clones, some missing. V and J calls and clone size are as listed in that table; D and trimming were resolved from the DNA. The table lists about 240,000 clones, around 86% of them singletons, with 12% in the top ten. J lost 9 bases, V lost 2 bases, and 8 bases had no gene match. Germline V gene data show CDR1 as MDHEN and CDR2 as SYDVKM. CDR3 length: 15 residues. V is TRBV28 and J is TRBJ1-5, with TRBD1 matching 9 bases. This receptor was taken from an elderly man with acute or convalescent COVID-19. Specimen: peripheral blood. CDR3 sequence reads: CASSLTGTGRGPQHF. As DNA, the CDR3 is TGTGCCAGCAGTTTAACCGGGACAGGGAGGGGGCCCCAGCATTTT.